This T cell receptor beta chain is from a study of T cell repertoires in cytomegalovirus infection (dated by TCRdb to between 2019 and 2020). Describing the broader study: Recently identified HLA-C-restricted CMV epitopes, whose presentation resists viral immunomodulation, were targeted by peptide stimulations together with well-studied HLA-B-restricted epitopes. The HLA type of each donor mattered for the analysis, because public TCR beta signatures pointed to carriage of CMV infection along with the matching HLA type. What the authors observed across the whole study: Cumulative frequency of public TCR beta family members discriminated carriers of CMV infection plus the relevant HLA type in this cohort and an independent roughly 340-donor cohort. The ex vivo response was dominated by HLA-C-restricted CMV-specific TCR beta clonotypes, which also provided the single most frequent clonotype in two of eight donors.

Taken with the paper, the label for treatment or condition translates to: in vitro stimulation with specific CMV peptide epitopes to enrich CMV-specific T cells. Comments on this clonotype: Its specific antigen is unknown. No much larger clone exists at a distance of one base, and base qualities are not known.

Sequenced on an Illumina HiSeq 1500. Using fastp trimming at Q25 and MiXCR clonotype assembly, TCRdb reanalyzed the public sequencing data and kept in-frame beta chains. Each CDR3 protein appears once, grouped with its most common genes and DNA. The sample data list about 900,000 distinct CDR3 sequences, and less than 35% of these were observed just once. The ten largest clones represent 11% to 15% of the sample. The germline V gene yields WSHSY for CDR1 and SAAADI for CDR2. Its CDR3 holds 15 amino acids, cysteine through phenylalanine. Only the CDR3 DNA stays, 45 bases, in frame from base 1. V is shortened by 0 bases, J by 0 bases, and the region joining them spans 8 bases.

This TCR was recovered from a human donor in good health (CMV status not recorded). Some clones in this sample may be carry-over from other donors' samples. The chain couples TRBV10-2 to TRBJ2-5; no D segment can be confidently identified. The sample consisted of cultured CD8+ T cells from PBMCs, taken from culture after CMV antigen stimulation. The CDR3 reads as follows: CASSESGRDQETQYF. Here is the DNA: TGCGCCAGCAGTGAGTCGGGCAGAGACCAAGAGACCCAGTACTTC.